This TCR beta chain came from a study of blood T cell repertoires in COVID-19 (dated by TCRdb to 2019 to 2021). In the study overall: Collaborator samples came from the United States, Italy and Spain and covered acute and convalescent phases of COVID-19. The prospective study material was composed of cDNA or gDNA derived from T cells, B-cell-depleted T cells, or PBMCs. Deeply sampled blood TCRbeta repertoires from subjects exposed to, actively infected with, or recovered from COVID-19 were included in the dataset. The repertoires were released in a freely available public database intended as a resource for research on the immune response to SARS-CoV-2. Samples were obtained from the ongoing ImmuneRACE study (first 160 participants) and from approximately 1,200 subjects provided by 6 global collaborators. Nearly every sample came with metadata listing a de-identified subject ID, COVID-19 status, age in years and sex. Where available, HLA class I and class II types were obtained from metadata supplied by the sample provider rather than from assay-based typing.

Participants in the prospective study were enrolled through a virtual design, were aged roughly 18 to 100 years, and lived in fewer than 30 United States geographic areas. Cohort assignment in the prospective study relied on participant-reported clinical history from a screening survey and a study questionnaire. ImmuneRACE Cohort 3 recovered participants were defined by two consecutive negative NP/OP PCR tests, healthcare professional clearance, or symptom resolution. In the prospective study, whole blood, serum and a nasopharyngeal or oropharyngeal swab were collected from each participant by mobile phlebotomists. Additional blood draws and questionnaires over a 2-month period could optionally be provided by prospective study participants. Prospective study blood samples were shipped either frozen or at room temperature before DNA extraction. A note on this clone: Its target antigen remains unknown. Qualities for individual bases were not recorded, and no much larger clone is one base off.

The paper as a whole reports these results and caveats: The amount of clinical and demographic metadata varied by source and participant and was provided uncurated.

The immunoSEQ Assay, a bias-controlled multiplex PCR, was used to amplify TCRbeta CDR3 regions from genomic DNA. The study's own analysis went as follows. The number of nucleated cells in each sample was estimated from the amplification of reference gene primers within the assay. To quantify the absolute abundance of each unique TCRbeta CDR3 rearrangement, sequence reads were collapsed and filtered. For each sample, productive Simpson clonality was calculated as the square root of Simpson's diversity index over productive rearrangements. The clones in this table, taken by TCRdb from immuneACCESS, are in-frame only. Not every clone is retained; where verified, under half of the shortfall comes from an unresolved V gene, and the cause of the rest is unknown. That table gives V, J and clone size, and the DNA gave D and trimming. Here the sample has about 430,000 clones; more than 80% occur a single time. The top ten clones comprise more than 0.95% of the sample.

From its cysteine to its phenylalanine, the CDR3 spans 15 amino acids. Only CDR3 DNA remains: 45 bases, in frame from the first base. Germline trimming: 3 bases from V, 0 bases from J; junction bases outside gene matches: 1. CDR1 and CDR2 are drawn from the germline V gene: MNHNS, SASEGT. The sequenced sample consisted of PBMCs or T cells enriched from blood (not recorded which). The source is a man younger than 40 who had recovered from COVID-19. The chain couples TRBV6-1 to TRBJ2-3; a stretch of 9 junction bases matches TRBD1. The base sequence is TGTGCCAGCAGTGATGACAGGGGGAGCACAGATACGCAGTATTTT. The encoded protein is CASSDDRGSTDTQYF.